The clone carrying this TCR beta chain turned up a few times. The target antigen is unknown. Germline V gene data show CDR1 as SGDLS and CDR2 as YYNGEE. Trimming removed 3 bases at V and 2 bases at J, with 9 bases between. There are 14 residues in the CDR3. This entry is derived from a study of T-cell memory formation after mild COVID-19. Study findings and constraints: There were some responding clones in pre-infection memory, which suggested that cross-reactive memory had joined. The authors left the SARS-CoV-2 specificity of second-wave clones peaking on day 37 unconfirmed.

TCRdb recomputed calls from the 5' RACE reads with MiXCR, one row per CDR3 protein. This table holds more than 80,000 distinct CDR3 sequences, over 15% found once. This chain links TRBV9 with TRBJ2-1; D not certain. Material: PBMCs or a T cell subset sorted from them (not recorded which). This TCR was recovered from an adult woman who had mild COVID-19 (a few samples of this study predate the infection). Cell type and time point are not known. The chain's CDR3 is CASSAQNAYNEQFF. DNA for the CDR3: TGTGCCAGCAGCGCCCAGAACGCCTACAATGAGCAGTTCTTC.